What follows are 18 T cell receptor beta chains derived from one specimen sequenced in a study of spatial heterogeneity in lung cancer (dated by TCRdb to between 2018 and 2020). The method was 5' RACE. This sample was sequenced with a NextSeq 500. TCRdb redid the processing of the public reads, applying fastp at Q25 and MiXCR, and retained in-frame beta chains. One record per CDR3 amino acid sequence lists the most common genes and DNA. This sample lists 650 to 900 distinct CDR3 sequences; less than 20% were detected once. The leading ten clones occupy less than 20% of the sample. Interpreted using the paper, the time point label stands for: sample taken at primary tumor resection. This material consisted of normal lung tissue next to the tumor, taken at surgery. All receptors come from a male donor with early-stage non-small cell lung cancer.

Details on this clonotype: A library prepared for alpha chains yielded this beta chain as an off-target read; its size is of little meaning. The rearrangement joins TRBV29-1 to TRBJ2-4; D perhaps matches TRBD1 (6 bases). The CDR3 runs to 15 residues. V lost 0 bases and J 1 base, leaving 10 bases between the germline ends. CDR1 SQVTM and CDR2 ANQGSEA come from the germline V gene. DNA for the CDR3: TGCAGCGTTGAAGATGTGGACAGTGCCAAAAACATTCAGTACTTC. Translating gives CSVEDVDSAKNIQYF.

Notes on this clonotype: In a library made to pick up alpha chains, this beta chain is a stray read with a size that means little. This sequence joins TRBV12-3 or TRBV12-4 and TRBJ2-1; TRBD2 matches 8 bases. The CDR3 contains 15 residues. V lost 4 bases to trimming and J lost 6 bases; unmatched junction nucleotides: 8. CDR3 bases: TGTGCCAGCAGTTCCGGGGGGGCCGGTTTCAATGAGCAGTTCTTC. Residues: CASSSGGAGFNEQFF.

By share, this clonotype counts as large (0.1 to 1%). This beta chain lies outside the target of a library built for alpha chains; its clone size means little. The genes are TRBV2 and TRBJ2-5; the match to TRBD2 covers 8 bases. The V segment lost 3 bases and the J segment 4 bases; nucleotides outside the gene matches: 4. CDR3 size: 14 residues. Germline V gives CDR1 SNHLY, CDR2 FYNNEI. CDR3 sequence (DNA): TGTGCCAGCAGTGAGGCGGGGGGAGGAGAGACCCAGTACTTC. Its translation: CASSEAGGGETQYF. The complete variable domain, with remaining parts taken from reference TRBV2 and TRBJ2-5, reads EPEVTQTPSHQVTQMGQEVILRCVPISNHLYFYWYRQILGQKVEFLVSFYNNEISEKSEIFDDQFSVERPDGSNFTLKIRSTKLEDSAMYFCASSEAGGGETQYFGPGTRLLVL.

This clonotype is categorized as large (0.1 to 1%). Since the library was made to target alpha chains, this beta chain is a stray read and its abundance is not meaningful. The V and J genes are TRBV6-2 or TRBV6-3 and TRBJ2-3; TRBD1 or TRBD2 may be the D gene (6 bases each). In germline, CDR1 is MNHEY, CDR2 SVGEGT. V shed 5 bases and J shed 4 bases, with 13 bases lying between them. The CDR3 loop spans 14 amino acids. Written as DNA, the CDR3 is TGTGCCAGCAGTCCCGGGGGCCCAGCAGATACGCAGTATTTT. Protein: CASSPGGPADTQYF.

Turning to this clonotype: The library was designed around alpha chains, so this beta chain is a stray read whose abundance carries little weight. The rearrangement uses TRBV6-5 and TRBJ2-5, with TRBD1 identical over 7 bases. The CDR3 has 14 residues. In germline, CDR1 is MNHEY, CDR2 SVGAGI. Losses at the gene ends were 2 bases for V and 5 bases for J; bases not matched to a gene: 5. CDR3 DNA sequence: TGTGCCAGCAGTTACGACAGGGTAGGGGAGACCCAGTACTTC. This codes for CASSYDRVGETQYF.

In its sample, this clonotype is large (0.1 to 1%). Since the library was made to target alpha chains, this beta chain is a stray read and its abundance is not meaningful. CDR3 nucleotide sequence: TGTGCCAGCAGTTTGAATGCAGGGGGCAACATTCAGTACTTC. Translated, it gives CASSLNAGGNIQYF. This sequence joins TRBV28 and TRBJ2-4; the match to TRBD1 covers 8 bases. This CDR3 is 14 amino acids long. The V segment lost 3 bases and the J segment 7 bases; nucleotides outside the gene matches: 5. Germline CDR1 and CDR2: MDHEN and SYDVKM.

This clonotype was seen a few times. As an off-target read in a library built for alpha chains, this beta chain has a frequency of little significance. The CDR3 DNA sequence: TGTGCCACCGCCTTAGCGGGAGTAGGTGAGACCCAGTACTTC. The encoded protein is CATALAGVGETQYF. This chain connects TRBV28 to TRBJ2-5, with 9 bases identical to TRBD2. Trimming cost V 10 bases and J 5 bases; bases outside gene matches: 11. Germline V lookup: CDR1 MDHEN, CDR2 SYDVKM. The CDR3 is 14 residues long.

By sample share, this clonotype is large (0.1 to 1%). Because the library targeted alpha chains, this beta chain is an off-target read whose size means little. This chain connects TRBV21-1 to TRBJ2-1; TRBD2 is taken as the D call from the table, unchecked against the DNA. TRBV21-1 has pseudogene status. The CDR3 is 19 amino acids. The CDR3 region is CASSNFSLGSGPSYNEQFF. CDR3 in DNA: TGTGCCAGCAGCAATTTCTCTCTTGGTAGCGGGCCCTCCTACAATGAGCAGTTCTTC.

Worth noting for this clonotype: A library made for alpha chains picked up this beta chain off target, so its size means little. The V and J genes are TRBV5-1 and TRBJ1-2; possibly TRBD1 for D (5 bases). The CDR3 sequence is 15 residues long. Deletions cut 0 bases from V and 2 bases from J, with 11 bases between. Germline-derived CDR1 and CDR2 are SGHRS and YFSETQ. In nucleotides, the CDR3 is TGCGCCAGCAGCTTGGAAGCGGGGCCGAACTATGGCTACACCTTC. Protein: CASSLEAGPNYGYTF.

This clonotype is large (0.1 to 1%) by share. Being off target in a library aimed at alpha chains, this beta chain has a size of little meaning. The chain couples TRBV7-6 to TRBJ2-5; 7 bases line up with TRBD1. This CDR3 contains 15 residues. Germline trimming cut 4 bases from V and 1 base from J; bases unmatched to any gene: 6. Germline loops: CDR1 SGHVS, CDR2 FNYEAQ. Here the CDR3 reads CASSYRQGRQETQYF. DNA of the CDR3: TGTGCCAGCAGCTACCGACAGGGTCGCCAAGAGACCCAGTACTTC.

As concerns this clonotype: Found in a library prepared for alpha chains, this beta chain is an off-target read, and its abundance has little meaning. J is TRBJ2-2 and V is TRBV2, with 13 bases fitting TRBD2. V dropped 5 bases and J dropped 3; count of bases not matched to a gene: 9. Germline CDR1 is SNHLY and CDR2 is FYNNEI. This CDR3 contains 18 residues. The CDR3 DNA follows: TGTGCCAGCAGTTCCGGGACTAGCGGGATCGGGGACACCGGGGAGCTGTTTTTT. Its protein product is CASSSGTSGIGDTGELFF.

As for this clonotype: Being one base from a much bigger clone, this may be a read error. Little can be read into the size of this beta chain, an off-target read in a library designed for alpha chains. The V call is TRBV6-1, the J call TRBJ1-1; D unresolved. Deletions cut 5 bases from V and 8 bases from J, with 21 bases between. Per germline, CDR1 MNHNS and CDR2 SASEGT. The CDR3 totals 15 residues. The DNA for the CDR3 is TGTGCCAGCAGTCCCACCACACGGATGAGGGCAGAAGCTTTCTTT. Protein product: CASSPTTRMRAEAFF.

By share, this clonotype counts as large. For a library built for alpha chains, this beta chain is a stray read; little rests on its size. The chain has TRBV6-5 and TRBJ2-7; weak D call: TRBD2 (5 bases). V was pared by 2 bases and J by 3 bases, with 5 bases between. Looked up from germline, CDR1 is MNHEY and CDR2 is SVGAGI. The CDR3 runs 12 residues. In DNA form, the CDR3 reads TGTGCCAGCAGTTACGGACTCTACGAGCAGTACTTC. It specifies CASSYGLYEQYF.

Comment on this clonotype: This beta chain is an off-target read within a library intended for alpha chains, so its frequency means little. J is TRBJ2-1 and V is TRBV18; 15 bases are shared with TRBD2. The CDR3 covers 14 residues. V gave up 3 bases and J gave up 10 bases; unmatched junction bases: 1. In germline, CDR1 is KGHSH, CDR2 LQKENI. CDR3 in DNA: TGTGCCAGCTCACCTGGACTAGCGGGAGGGGAGCAGTTCTTC. This codes for CASSPGLAGGEQFF.

Comment on this clonotype: Little can be read into the size of this beta chain, an off-target read in a library designed for alpha chains. This chain connects TRBV30 to TRBJ2-4; 7 bases line up with TRBD1. CDR3 length: 16 amino acids. Germline lookup yields CDR1 GTSNPN and CDR2 SVGIG (reference sequence). The trim removed 3 bases at V and 1 base at J, leaving 9 bases unmatched. In DNA, the CDR3 is TGTGCCTGGAGGGTAGAGAAGGGGGCGGCCAAAAACATTCAGTACTTC. This codes for CAWRVEKGAAKNIQYF. The full variable domain, in which reference TRBV30 and TRBJ2-4 provide the parts outside the CDR3, is SQTIHQWPATLVQPVGSPLSLECTVEGTSNPNLYWYRQAAGRGLQLLFYSVGIGQISSEVPQNLSASRPQDRQFILSSKKLLLSDSGFYLCAWRVEKGAAKNIQYFGAGTRLSVL.

As to this clonotype: With the library built for alpha chains, this beta chain is off target and its frequency is not meaningful. CDR3 region: CASTQAGVETQYF. As DNA, the CDR3 is TGTGCCAGCACCCAAGCGGGAGTTGAGACCCAGTACTTC. V is TRBV6-2 or TRBV6-3 and J is TRBJ2-5; 8 bases match TRBD2. Germline values: CDR1 MNHEY, CDR2 SVGEGT. The CDR3 has 13 amino acids. Unmatched junction bases numbered 6, after V lost 7 bases and J lost 5 bases.

In this sample, this clonotype is large. Because this beta chain is a stray read in a library intended to capture alpha chains, its abundance should not be given much weight. The chain uses TRBV6-2 or TRBV6-3 and TRBJ2-1; D may be TRBD2 (6 bases). Germline assignment: CDR1 MNHEY and CDR2 SVGEGT. The CDR3 totals 12 residues. Trimming cost V 8 bases and J 9 bases, with 14 bases left between them. The CDR3 reads CASHSSGVEQFF. In nucleotides, the CDR3 is TGTGCCAGCCATTCATCGGGAGTTGAGCAGTTCTTC.

As concerns this clonotype: Mismatch with germline at one junction end may stem from a read error. This beta chain is a stray read from a library made for alpha chains; its abundance is not meaningful. The V call is TRBV6-5, the J call TRBJ2-5; 9 bases line up with TRBD2. The CDR3 sequence is 14 residues long. CDR1 is MNHEY, CDR2 SVGAGI, per germline. CDR3 region: CPSSLAGSQETQYF. In DNA form, the CDR3 reads TGTCCCAGCAGTCTAGCGGGATCTCAAGAGACCCAGTACTTC.